This T cell receptor beta chain was sequenced during a study of graft-versus-host responses after intestinal transplantation. Study background: Multivisceral, liver-intestinal, or isolated intestinal grafts went to recipients.

With regard to this clone: Its antigen is unknown.

The length of the CDR3 is 12 residues. V lost 7 bases, J lost 7 bases, and 7 bases stayed unmatched. The V gene's germline CDR1 is SQVTM and CDR2 ANQGSEA. Profiled with immunoSEQ multiplex PCR; TCRdb holds only in-frame clones, not every one. The profile shows 85,000 to 100,000 clones, about 93% of them singletons. General study results and limits: Graft-donor T cell macrochimerism coincided with high graft-versus-host to host-versus-graft clonal ratios in allografts.

The chain recombines TRBV29-1 with TRBJ1-1, with 9 bases lining up with TRBD1. The input for sequencing was unstimulated CD4+ T cells sorted from spleen or lymph node cells, taken before intestinal transplant. The TCR originated in a human donor who received an intestinal transplant. The CDR3 DNA follows: TGCAGCGCCGAACAGGGGGCAGGTGAAGCTTTCTTT. Amino acids: CSAEQGAGEAFF.